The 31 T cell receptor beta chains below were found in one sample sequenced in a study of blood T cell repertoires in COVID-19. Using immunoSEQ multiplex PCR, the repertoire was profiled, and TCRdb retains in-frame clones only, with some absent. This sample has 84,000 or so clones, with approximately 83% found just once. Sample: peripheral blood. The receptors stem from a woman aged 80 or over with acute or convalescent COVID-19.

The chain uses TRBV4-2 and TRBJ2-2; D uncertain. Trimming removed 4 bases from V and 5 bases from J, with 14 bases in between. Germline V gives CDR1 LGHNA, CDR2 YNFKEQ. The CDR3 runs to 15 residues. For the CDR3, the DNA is TGTGCCAGCAGCCGAAGAGGAGCGCTGACCGGGGAGCTGTTTTTT. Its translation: CASSRRGALTGELFF.

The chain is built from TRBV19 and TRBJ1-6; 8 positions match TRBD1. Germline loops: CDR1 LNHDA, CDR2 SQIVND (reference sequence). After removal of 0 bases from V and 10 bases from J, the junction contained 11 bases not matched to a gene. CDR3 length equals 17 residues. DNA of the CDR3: TGTGCCAGTAGTATAGACCCTCGGACAGGGATAGGATCACCCCTCCACTTT. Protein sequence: CASSIDPRTGIGSPLHF.

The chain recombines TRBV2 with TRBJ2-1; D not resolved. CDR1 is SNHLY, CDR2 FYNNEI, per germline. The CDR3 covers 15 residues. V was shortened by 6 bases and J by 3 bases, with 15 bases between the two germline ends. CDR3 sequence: CASSLESSLYNEQFF. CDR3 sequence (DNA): TGTGCCAGCAGCCTAGAATCTTCACTCTACAATGAGCAGTTCTTC. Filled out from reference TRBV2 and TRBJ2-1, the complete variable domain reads EPEVTQTPSHQVTQMGQEVILRCVPISNHLYFYWYRQILGQKVEFLVSFYNNEISEKSEIFDDQFSVERPDGSNFTLKIRSTKLEDSAMYFCASSLESSLYNEQFFGPGTRLTVL.

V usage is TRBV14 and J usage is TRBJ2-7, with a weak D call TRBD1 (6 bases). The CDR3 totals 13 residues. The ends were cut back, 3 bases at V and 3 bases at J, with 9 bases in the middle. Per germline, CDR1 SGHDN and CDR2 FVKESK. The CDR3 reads CASSHLDSYEQYF. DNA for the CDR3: TGTGCCAGCAGCCACTTGGACAGCTACGAGCAGTACTTC.

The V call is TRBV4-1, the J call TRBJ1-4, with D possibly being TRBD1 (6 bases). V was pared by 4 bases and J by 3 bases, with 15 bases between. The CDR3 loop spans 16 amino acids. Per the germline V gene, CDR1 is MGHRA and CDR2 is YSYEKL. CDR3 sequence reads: CASSLSDSLANEKLFF. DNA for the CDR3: TGCGCCAGCAGCCTATCGGACAGTCTGGCTAATGAAAAACTGTTTTTT.

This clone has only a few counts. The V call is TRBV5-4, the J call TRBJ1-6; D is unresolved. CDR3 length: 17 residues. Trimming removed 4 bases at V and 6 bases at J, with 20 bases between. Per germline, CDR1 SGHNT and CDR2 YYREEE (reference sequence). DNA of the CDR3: TGTGCCAGCAGCCCACTAACCGCGGGTTTTGGTAATTCACCCCTCCACTTT. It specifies CASSPLTAGFGNSPLHF.

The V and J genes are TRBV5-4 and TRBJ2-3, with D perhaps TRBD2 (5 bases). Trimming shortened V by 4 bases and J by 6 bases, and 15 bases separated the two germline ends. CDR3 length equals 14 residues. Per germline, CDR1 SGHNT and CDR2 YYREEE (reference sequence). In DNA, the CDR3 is TGTGCCAGCAGCAACAAGGGCGGGTCCGATACGCAGTATTTT. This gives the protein CASSNKGGSDTQYF.

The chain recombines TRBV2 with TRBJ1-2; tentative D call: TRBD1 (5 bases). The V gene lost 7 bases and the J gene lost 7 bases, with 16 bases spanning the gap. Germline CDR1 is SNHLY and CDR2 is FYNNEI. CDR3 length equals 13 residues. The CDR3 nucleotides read TGTGCCAGCATCCCCGGGGGAGGGGCTGGCTACACCTTC. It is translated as CASIPGGGAGYTF.

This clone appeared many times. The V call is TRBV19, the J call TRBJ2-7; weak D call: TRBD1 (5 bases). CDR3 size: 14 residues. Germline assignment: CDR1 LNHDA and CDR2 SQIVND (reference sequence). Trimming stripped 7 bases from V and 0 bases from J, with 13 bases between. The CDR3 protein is CASTRDRDSYEQYF. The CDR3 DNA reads TGTGCCAGTACCAGGGATCGAGACTCCTACGAGCAGTACTTC.

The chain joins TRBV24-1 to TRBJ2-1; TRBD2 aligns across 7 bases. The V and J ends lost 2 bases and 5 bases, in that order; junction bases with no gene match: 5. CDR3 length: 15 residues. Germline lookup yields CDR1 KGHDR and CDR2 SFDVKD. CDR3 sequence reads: CATSDSRLADNEQFF. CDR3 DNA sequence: TGTGCCACCAGTGATTCGAGACTAGCAGACAATGAGCAGTTCTTC.

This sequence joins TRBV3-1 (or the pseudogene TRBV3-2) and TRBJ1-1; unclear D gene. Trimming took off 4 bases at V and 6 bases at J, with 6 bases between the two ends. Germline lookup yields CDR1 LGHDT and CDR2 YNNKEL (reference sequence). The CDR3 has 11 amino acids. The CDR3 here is CASSLFAEAFF. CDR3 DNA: TGTGCCAGCAGCCTCTTTGCTGAAGCTTTCTTT.

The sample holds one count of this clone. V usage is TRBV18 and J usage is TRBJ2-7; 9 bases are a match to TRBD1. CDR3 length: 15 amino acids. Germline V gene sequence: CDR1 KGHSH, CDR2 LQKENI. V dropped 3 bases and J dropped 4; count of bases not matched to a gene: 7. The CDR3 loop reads CASSPRGQGLYEQYF. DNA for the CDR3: TGTGCCAGCTCACCGCGGGGACAGGGATTATACGAGCAGTACTTC.

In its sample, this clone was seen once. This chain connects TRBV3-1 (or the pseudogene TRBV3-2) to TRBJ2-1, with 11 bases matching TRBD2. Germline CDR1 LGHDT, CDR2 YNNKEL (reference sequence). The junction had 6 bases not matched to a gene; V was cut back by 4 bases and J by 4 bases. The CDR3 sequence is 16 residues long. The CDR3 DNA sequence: TGTGCCAGCAGCCTGGGACTAGCGGTAGAATACAATGAGCAGTTCTTC. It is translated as CASSLGLAVEYNEQFF.

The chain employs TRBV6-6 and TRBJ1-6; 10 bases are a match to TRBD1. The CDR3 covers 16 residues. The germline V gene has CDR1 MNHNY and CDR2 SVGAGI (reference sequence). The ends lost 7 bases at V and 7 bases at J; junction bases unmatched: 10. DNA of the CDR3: TGTGCCAGCACCCCTGGAACGGGACAGGGGAATTCACCCCTCCACTTT. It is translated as CASTPGTGQGNSPLHF.

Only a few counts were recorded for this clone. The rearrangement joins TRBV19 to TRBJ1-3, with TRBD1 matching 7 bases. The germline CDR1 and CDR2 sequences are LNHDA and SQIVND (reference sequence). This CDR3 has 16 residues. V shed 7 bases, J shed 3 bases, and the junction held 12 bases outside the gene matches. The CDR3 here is CASKLQGGANGNTIYF. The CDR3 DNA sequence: TGTGCCAGTAAGCTCCAGGGGGGCGCGAATGGAAACACCATATATTTT.

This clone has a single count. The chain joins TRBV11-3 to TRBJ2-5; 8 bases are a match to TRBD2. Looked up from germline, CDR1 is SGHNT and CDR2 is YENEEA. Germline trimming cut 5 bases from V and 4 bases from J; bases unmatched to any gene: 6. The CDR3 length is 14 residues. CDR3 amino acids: CASSLSGSGETQYF. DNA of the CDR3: TGTGCCAGCAGCCTCAGCGGGAGCGGAGAGACCCAGTACTTC.

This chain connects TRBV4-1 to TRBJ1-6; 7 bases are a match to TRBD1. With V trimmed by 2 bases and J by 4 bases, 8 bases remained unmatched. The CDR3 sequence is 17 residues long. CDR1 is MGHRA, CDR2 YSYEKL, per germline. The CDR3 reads CASSQTSGTVYNSPLHF. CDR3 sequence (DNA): TGCGCCAGCAGCCAAACTTCCGGGACAGTTTATAATTCACCCCTCCACTTT.

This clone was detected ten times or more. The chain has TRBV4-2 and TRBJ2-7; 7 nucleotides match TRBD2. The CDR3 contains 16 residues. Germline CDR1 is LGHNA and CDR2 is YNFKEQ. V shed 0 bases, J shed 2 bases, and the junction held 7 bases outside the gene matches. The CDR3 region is CASSQDRGGNTYEQYF. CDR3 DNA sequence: TGTGCCAGCAGCCAAGATCGGGGAGGGAATACCTACGAGCAGTACTTC.

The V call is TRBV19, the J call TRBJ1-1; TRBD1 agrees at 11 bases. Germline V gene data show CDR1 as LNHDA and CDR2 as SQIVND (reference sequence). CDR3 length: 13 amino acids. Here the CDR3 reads CATGDRGYTEAFF. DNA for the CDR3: TGTGCTACAGGGGACAGGGGGTACACTGAAGCTTTCTTT.

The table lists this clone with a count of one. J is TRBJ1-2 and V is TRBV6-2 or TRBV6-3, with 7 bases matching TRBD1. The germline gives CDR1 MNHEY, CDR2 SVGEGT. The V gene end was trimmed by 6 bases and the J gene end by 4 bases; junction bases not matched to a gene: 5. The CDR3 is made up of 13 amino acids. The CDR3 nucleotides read TGTGCCAGCAGCATGGGACAGAGCTATGGCTACACCTTC. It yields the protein CASSMGQSYGYTF.

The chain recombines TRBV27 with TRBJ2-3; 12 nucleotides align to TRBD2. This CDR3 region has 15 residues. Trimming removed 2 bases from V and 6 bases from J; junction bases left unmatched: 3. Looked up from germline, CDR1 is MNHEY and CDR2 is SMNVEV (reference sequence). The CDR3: CASSLLAGGVDTQYF. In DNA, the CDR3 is TGTGCCAGCAGTTTACTAGCGGGAGGGGTCGATACGCAGTATTTT.

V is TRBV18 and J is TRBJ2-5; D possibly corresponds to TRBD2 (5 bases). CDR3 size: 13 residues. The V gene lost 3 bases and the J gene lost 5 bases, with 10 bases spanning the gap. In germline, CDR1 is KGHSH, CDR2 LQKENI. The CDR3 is CASSPSGKETQYF. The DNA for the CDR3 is TGTGCCAGCTCACCGTCGGGGAAGGAGACCCAGTACTTC.

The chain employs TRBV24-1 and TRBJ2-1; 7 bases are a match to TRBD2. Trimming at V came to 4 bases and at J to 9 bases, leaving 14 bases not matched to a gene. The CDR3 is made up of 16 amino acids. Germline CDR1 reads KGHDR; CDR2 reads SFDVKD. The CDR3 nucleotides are TGTGCCACCAGTGACCGGACCCGCGCGGGAGATGTTGAGCAGTTCTTC. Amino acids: CATSDRTRAGDVEQFF.

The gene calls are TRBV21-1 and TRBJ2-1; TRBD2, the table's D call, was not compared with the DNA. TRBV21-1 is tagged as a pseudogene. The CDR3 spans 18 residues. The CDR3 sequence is CASSPKATSGMLYNEQFF. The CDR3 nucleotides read TGTGCCAGCAGCCCTAAAGCAACTAGCGGGATGTTGTACAATGAGCAGTTCTTC.

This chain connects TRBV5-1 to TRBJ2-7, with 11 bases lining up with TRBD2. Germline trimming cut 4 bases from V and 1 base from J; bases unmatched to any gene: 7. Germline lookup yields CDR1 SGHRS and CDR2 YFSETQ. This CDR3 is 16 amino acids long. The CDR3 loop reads CASSVDGTSGSYEQYF. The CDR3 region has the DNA TGCGCCAGCAGCGTCGACGGGACTAGCGGATCCTACGAGCAGTACTTC.

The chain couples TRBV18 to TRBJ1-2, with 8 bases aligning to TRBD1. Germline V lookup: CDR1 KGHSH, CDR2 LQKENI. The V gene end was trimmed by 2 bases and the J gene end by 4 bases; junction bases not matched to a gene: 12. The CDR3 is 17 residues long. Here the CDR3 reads CASSPGQGPLDSYGYTF. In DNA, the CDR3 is TGTGCCAGCTCACCAGGACAGGGACCCCTTGATTCCTATGGCTACACCTTC.

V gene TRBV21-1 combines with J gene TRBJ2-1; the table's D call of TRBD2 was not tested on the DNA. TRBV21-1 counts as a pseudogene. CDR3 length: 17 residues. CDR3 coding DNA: TGTGCCAGCGGTGCGAGCGGAGGCCTTATGAGGGCCAATGAGCAGTTCTTC. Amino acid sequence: CASGASGGLMRANEQFF.

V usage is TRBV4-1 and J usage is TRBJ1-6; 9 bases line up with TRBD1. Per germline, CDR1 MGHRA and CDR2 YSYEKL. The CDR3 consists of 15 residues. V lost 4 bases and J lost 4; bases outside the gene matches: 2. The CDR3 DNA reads TGCGCCAGCAGCCTTGGACAGGGGTATAATTCACCCCTCCACTTT. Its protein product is CASSLGQGYNSPLHF.

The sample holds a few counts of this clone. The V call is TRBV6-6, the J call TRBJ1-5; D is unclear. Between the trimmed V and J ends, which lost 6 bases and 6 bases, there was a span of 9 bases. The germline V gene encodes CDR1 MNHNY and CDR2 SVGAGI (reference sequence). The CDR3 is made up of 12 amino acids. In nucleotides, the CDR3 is TGTGCCAGCAGATTCACGAGTCAGCCCCAGCATTTT. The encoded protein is CASRFTSQPQHF.

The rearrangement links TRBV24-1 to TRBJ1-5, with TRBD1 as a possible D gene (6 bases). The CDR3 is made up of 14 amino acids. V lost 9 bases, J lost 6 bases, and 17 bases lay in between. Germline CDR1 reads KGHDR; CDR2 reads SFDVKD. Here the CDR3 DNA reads TGTGCCACCGCAGGGGAGGGACGGACTCAGCCCCAGCATTTT. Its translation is CATAGEGRTQPQHF.

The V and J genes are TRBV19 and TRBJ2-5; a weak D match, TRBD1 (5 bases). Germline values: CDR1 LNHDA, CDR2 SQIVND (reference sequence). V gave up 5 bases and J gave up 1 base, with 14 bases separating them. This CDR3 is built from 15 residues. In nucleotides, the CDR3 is TGTGCCAGTAGTGTTGACAGCTTATCCCAAGAGACCCAGTACTTC. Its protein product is CASSVDSLSQETQYF. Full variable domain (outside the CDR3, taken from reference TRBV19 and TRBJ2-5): DGGITQSPKYLFRKEGQNVTLSCEQNLNHDAMYWYRQDPGQGLRLIYYSQIVNDFQKGDIAEGYSVSREKKESFPLTVTSAQKNPTAFYLCASSVDSLSQETQYFGPGTRLLVL.